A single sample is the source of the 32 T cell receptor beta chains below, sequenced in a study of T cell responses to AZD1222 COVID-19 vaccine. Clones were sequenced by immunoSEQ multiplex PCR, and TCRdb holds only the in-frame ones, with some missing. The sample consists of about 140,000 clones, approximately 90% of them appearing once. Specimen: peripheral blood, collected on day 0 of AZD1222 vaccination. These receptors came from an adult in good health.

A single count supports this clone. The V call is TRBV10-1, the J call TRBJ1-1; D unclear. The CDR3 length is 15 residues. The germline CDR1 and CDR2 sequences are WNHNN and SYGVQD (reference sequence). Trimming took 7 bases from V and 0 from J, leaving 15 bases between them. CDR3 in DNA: TGCGCCAGCAAACGGGTCCGACCGATGAACACTGAAGCTTTCTTT. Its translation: CASKRVRPMNTEAFF.

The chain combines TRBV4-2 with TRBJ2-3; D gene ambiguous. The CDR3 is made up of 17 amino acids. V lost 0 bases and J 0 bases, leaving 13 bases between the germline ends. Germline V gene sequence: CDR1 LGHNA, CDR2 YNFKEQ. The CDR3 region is CASSQDAGFPSTDTQYF. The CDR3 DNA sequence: TGTGCCAGCAGCCAAGATGCCGGTTTCCCTAGCACAGATACGCAGTATTTT.

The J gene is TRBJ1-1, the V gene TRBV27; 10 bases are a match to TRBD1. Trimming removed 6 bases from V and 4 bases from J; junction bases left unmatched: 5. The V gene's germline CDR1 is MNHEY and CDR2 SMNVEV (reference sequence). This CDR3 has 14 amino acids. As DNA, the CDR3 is TGTGCCAGCAGCCTGGGACAGGGGCTCACTGAAGCTTTCTTT. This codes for CASSLGQGLTEAFF.

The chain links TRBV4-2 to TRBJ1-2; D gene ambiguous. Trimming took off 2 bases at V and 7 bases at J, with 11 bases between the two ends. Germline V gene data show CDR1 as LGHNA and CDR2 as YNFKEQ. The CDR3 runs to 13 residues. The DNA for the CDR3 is TGTGCCAGCAGCCAAACCGTCTCGGTTGGCTACACCTTC. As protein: CASSQTVSVGYTF.

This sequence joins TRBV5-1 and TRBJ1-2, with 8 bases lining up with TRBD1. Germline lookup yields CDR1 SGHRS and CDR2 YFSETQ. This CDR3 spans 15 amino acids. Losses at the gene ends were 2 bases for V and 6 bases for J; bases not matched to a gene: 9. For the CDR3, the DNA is TGCGCCAGCAGCTTTCAGGGGGCGCCCGAAGATGGCTACACCTTC. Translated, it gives CASSFQGAPEDGYTF.

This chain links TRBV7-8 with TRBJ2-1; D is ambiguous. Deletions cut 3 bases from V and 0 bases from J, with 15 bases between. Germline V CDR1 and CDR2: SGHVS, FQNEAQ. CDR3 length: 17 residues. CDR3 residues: CASSLGARVPSYNEQFF. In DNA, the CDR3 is TGTGCCAGCAGCTTGGGTGCTAGGGTACCCTCCTACAATGAGCAGTTCTTC.

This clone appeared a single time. The CDR3 protein is CASSPLLGGTDTQYF. CDR3 sequence (DNA): TGTGCCAGCTCACCACTACTAGGGGGCACAGATACGCAGTATTTT. The chain carries TRBV18 and TRBJ2-3; D possibly matches TRBD1 or TRBD2 (5 bases each). This CDR3 is built from 15 residues. CDR1 KGHSH and CDR2 LQKENI come from the germline V gene. V lost 1 base and J 1 base, leaving 9 bases between the germline ends.

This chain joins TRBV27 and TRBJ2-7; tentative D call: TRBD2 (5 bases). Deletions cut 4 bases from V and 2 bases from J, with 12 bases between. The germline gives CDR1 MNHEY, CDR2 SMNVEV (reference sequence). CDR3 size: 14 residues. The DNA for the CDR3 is TGTGCCAGCAGTTCCACTAGTAGCGCCTACGAGCAGTACTTC. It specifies CASSSTSSAYEQYF.

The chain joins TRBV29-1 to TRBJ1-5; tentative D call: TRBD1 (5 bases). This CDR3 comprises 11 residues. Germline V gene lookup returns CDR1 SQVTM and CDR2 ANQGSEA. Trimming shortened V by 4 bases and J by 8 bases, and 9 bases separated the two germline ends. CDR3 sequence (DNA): TGCAGCGTTGGGGACGTGAAGCCCCAGCATTTT. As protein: CSVGDVKPQHF.

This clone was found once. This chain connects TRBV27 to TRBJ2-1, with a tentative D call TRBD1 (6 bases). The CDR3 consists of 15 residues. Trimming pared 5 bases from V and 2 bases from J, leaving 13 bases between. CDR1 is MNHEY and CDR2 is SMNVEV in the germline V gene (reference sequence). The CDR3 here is CASSVFGTTYNEQFF. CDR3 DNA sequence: TGTGCCAGCAGTGTCTTCGGGACAACCTACAATGAGCAGTTCTTC.

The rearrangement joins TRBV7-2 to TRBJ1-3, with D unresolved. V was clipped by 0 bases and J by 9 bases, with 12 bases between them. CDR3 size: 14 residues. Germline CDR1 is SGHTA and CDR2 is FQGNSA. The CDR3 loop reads CASSLAGFGATIYF. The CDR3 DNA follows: TGTGCCAGCAGCTTAGCCGGTTTTGGAGCCACCATATATTTT.

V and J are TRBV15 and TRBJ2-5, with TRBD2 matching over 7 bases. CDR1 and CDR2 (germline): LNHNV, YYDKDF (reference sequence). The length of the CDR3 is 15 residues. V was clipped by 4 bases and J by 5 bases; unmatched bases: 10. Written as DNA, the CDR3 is TGTGCCACCAGCACAACGGGAGGAGTGGGGGAGACCCAGTACTTC. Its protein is CATSTTGGVGETQYF. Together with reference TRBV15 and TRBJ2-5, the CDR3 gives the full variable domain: DAMVIQNPRYQVTQFGKPVTLSCSQTLNHNVMYWYQQKSSQAPKLLFHYYDKDFNNEADTPDNFQSRRPNTSFCFLDIRSPGLGDTAMYLCATSTTGGVGETQYFGPGTRLLVL.

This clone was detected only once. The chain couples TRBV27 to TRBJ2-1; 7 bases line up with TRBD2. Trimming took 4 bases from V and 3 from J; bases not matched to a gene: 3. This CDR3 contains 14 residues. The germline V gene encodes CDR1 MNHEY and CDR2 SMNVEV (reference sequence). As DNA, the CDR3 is TGTGCCAGCAGTTCCCCGGGAGGCTACAATGAGCAGTTCTTC. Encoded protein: CASSSPGGYNEQFF.

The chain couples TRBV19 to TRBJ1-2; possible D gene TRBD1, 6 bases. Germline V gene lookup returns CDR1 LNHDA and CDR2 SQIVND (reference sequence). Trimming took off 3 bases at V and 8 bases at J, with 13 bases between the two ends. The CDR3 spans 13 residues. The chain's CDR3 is CASSIVQGEGYTF. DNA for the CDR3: TGTGCCAGTAGTATTGTACAGGGAGAGGGCTACACCTTC.

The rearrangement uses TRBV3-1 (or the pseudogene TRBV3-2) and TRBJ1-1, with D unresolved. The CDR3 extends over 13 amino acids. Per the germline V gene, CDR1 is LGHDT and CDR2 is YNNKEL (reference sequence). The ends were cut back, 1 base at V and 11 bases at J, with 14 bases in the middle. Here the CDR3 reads CASSQASEALAFF. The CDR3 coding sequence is TGTGCCAGCAGCCAAGCGAGTGAAGCCCTCGCTTTCTTT.

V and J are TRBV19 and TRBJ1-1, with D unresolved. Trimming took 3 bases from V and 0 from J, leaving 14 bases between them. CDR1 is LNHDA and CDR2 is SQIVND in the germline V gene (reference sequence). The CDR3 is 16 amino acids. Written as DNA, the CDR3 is TGTGCCAGTAGTATGGGTCAGTCGTTGGTGAACACTGAAGCTTTCTTT. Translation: CASSMGQSLVNTEAFF. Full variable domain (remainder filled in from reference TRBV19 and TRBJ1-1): DGGITQSPKYLFRKEGQNVTLSCEQNLNHDAMYWYRQDPGQGLRLIYYSQIVNDFQKGDIAEGYSVSREKKESFPLTVTSAQKNPTAFYLCASSMGQSLVNTEAFFGQGTRLTVV.

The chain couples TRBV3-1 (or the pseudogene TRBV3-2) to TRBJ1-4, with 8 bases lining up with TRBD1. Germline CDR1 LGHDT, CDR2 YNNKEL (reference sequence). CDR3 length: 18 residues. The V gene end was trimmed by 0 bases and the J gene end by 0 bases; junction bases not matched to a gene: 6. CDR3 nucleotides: TGTGCCAGCAGCCAAGATGGACAGGGTCTGACAACTAATGAAAAACTGTTTTTT. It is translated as CASSQDGQGLTTNEKLFF.

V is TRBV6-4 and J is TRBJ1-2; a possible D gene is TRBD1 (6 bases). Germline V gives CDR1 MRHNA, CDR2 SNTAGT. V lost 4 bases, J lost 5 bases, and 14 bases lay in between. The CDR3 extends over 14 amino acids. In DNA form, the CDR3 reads TGTGCCAGCAGTGCTGAAGGGAGGGGGTATGGCTACACCTTC. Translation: CASSAEGRGYGYTF.

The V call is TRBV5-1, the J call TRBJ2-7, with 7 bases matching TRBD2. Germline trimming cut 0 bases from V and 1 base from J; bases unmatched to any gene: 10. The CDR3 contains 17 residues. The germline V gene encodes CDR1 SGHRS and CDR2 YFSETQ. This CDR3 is CASSLALGGRRSYEQYF. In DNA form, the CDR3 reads TGCGCCAGCAGCTTGGCATTGGGGGGGAGGCGATCCTACGAGCAGTACTTC.

The CDR3, as DNA: TGTGCCAGCAGCTACCGGGACGGGACAGGGGTGAGAGAGCAGTACTTC. It translates to CASSYRDGTGVREQYF. This chain joins TRBV11-3 and TRBJ2-7, with TRBD1 identical over 10 bases. V was pared by 4 bases and J by 7 bases, with 13 bases of the junction left unmatched. CDR1 and CDR2 (germline): SGHNT, YENEEA. The CDR3 length is 16 residues.

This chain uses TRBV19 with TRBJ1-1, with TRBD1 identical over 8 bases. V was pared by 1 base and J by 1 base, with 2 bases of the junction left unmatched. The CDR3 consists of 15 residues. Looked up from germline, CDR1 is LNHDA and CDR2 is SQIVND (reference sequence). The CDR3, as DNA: TGTGCCAGTAGTATAGTTCAGGGGGCGAACACTGAAGCTTTCTTT. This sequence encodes CASSIVQGANTEAFF.

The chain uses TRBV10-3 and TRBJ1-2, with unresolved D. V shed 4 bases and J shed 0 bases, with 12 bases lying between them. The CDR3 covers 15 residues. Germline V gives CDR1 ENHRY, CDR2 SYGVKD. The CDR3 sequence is CAISVSTAPNYGYTF. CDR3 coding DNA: TGTGCCATCAGTGTCTCCACAGCCCCTAACTATGGCTACACCTTC.

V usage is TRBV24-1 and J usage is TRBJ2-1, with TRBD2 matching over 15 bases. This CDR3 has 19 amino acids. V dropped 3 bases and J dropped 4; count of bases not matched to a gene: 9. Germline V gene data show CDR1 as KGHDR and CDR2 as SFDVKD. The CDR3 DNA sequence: TGTGCCACCAGTGATAACCGTGGACTAGCGGGAGGGCCGTACAATGAGCAGTTCTTC. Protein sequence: CATSDNRGLAGGPYNEQFF.

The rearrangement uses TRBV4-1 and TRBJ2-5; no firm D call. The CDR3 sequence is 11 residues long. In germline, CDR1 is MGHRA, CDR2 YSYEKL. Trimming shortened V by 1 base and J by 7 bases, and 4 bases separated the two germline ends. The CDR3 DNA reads TGCGCCAGCAGCCAAGGAGGGACCCAGTACTTC. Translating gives CASSQGGTQYF.

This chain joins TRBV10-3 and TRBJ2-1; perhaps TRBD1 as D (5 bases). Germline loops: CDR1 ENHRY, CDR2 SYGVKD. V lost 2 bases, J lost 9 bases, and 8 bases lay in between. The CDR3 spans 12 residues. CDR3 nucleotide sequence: TGTGCCATCAGTGAGCGTGGGGCTGAGCAGTTCTTC. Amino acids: CAISERGAEQFF.

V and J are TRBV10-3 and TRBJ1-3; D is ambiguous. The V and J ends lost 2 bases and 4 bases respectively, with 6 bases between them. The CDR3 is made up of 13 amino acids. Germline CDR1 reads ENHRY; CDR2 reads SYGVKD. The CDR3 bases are TGTGCCATCAGTGAGGAGTCCGGAAACACCATATATTTT. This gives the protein CAISEESGNTIYF.

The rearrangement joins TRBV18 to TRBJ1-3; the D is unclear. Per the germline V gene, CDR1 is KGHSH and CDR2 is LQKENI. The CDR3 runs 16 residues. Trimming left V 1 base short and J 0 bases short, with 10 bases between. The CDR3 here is CASSPQGAHSGNTIYF. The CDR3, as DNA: TGTGCCAGCTCACCACAGGGAGCTCACTCTGGAAACACCATATATTTT.

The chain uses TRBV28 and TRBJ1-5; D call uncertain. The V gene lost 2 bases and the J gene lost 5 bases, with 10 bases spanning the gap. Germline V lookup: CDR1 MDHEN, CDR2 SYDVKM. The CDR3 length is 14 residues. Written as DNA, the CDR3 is TGTGCCAGCAGTTTAGGCGGTTACTATCAGCCCCAGCATTTT. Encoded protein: CASSLGGYYQPQHF.

The CDR3 bases are TGTGCCAGCAGCCTACGATCCGGAGGAGAGACCCAGTACTTC. Amino acids: CASSLRSGGETQYF. The rearrangement links TRBV7-3 to TRBJ2-5; maybe TRBD2 (5 bases). In germline, CDR1 is SGHTA, CDR2 FQGTGA. V was clipped by 5 bases and J by 4 bases, with 14 bases between them. The CDR3 is 14 residues long.

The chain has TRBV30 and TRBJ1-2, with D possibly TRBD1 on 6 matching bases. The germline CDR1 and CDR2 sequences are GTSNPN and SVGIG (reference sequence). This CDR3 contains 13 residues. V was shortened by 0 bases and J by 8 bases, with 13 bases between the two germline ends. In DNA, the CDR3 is TGTGCCTGGAGTGTGGCAGGGGAGGGAGGCTACACCTTC. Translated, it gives CAWSVAGEGGYTF.

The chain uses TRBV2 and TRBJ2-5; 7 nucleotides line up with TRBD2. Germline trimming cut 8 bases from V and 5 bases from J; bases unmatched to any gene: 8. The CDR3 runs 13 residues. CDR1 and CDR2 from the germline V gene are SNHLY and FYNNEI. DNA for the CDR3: TGTGCCAGCGTTGCTAGCGGAGGGGAGACCCAGTACTTC. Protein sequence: CASVASGGETQYF.

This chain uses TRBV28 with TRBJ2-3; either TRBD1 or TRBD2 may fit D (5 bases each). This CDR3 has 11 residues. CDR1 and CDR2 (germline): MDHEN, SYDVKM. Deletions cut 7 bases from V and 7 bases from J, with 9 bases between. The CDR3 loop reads CASMRGNTQYF. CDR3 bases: TGTGCCAGCATGAGGGGAAATACGCAGTATTTT.